This T cell receptor beta chain was identified during a study of CD8 T cells in ankylosing spondylitis. General study points: Disease-associated clonotypes exhibited CD8+ identity and were relatively infrequent in peripheral blood. The study identified a TCR beta motif of several highly homologous variants that appeared characteristic of ankylosing spondylitis blood. Prior literature has documented some motif variants in synovial fluid and blood from reactive arthritis.

This clonotype was seen many times. What it binds is unknown. Quantitative 5'-RACE with molecular barcodes produced the TCR beta libraries. TCRdb fed the 5' RACE reads into MiXCR, producing one record per CDR3 protein. The table includes roughly 91,000 distinct CDR3 sequences, 8% to 10% detected once. The CDR3 totals 11 residues. V lost 4 bases and J 13 bases, leaving 10 bases between the germline ends. Germline V gene sequence: CDR1 SNHLY, CDR2 FYNNEI. The rearrangement joins TRBV2 to TRBJ1-4; D not certain. Specimen: blood, either unsorted or a sorted T cell fraction (not recorded which). The sequence came from a male donor with ankylosing spondylitis or in good health (not recorded which). CDR3 nucleotide sequence: TGTGCCAGCAGTGCCGACCTGGGACTGTTTTTT. Residues: CASSADLGLFF.